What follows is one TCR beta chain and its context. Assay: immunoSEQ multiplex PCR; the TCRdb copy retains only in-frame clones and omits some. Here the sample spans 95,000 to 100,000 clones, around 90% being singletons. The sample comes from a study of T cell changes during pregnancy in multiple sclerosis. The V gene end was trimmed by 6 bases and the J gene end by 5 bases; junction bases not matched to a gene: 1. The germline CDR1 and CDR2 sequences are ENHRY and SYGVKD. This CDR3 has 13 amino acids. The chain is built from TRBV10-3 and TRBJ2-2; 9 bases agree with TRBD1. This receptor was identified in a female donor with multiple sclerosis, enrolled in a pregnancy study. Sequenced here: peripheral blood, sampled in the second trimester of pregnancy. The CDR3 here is CAIRTGGTGELFF. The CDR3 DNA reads TGTGCCATCAGGACAGGGGGAACCGGGGAGCTGTTTTTT.